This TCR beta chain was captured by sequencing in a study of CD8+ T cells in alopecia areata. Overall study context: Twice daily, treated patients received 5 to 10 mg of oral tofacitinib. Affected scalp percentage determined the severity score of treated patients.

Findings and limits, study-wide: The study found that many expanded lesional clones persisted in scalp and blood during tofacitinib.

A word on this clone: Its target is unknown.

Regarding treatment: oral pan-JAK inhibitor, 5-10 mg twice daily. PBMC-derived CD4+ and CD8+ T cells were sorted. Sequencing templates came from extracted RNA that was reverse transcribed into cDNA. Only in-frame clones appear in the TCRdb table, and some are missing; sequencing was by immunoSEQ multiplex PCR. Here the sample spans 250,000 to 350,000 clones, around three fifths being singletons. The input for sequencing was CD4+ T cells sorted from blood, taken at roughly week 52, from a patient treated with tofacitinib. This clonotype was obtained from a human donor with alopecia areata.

The CDR3 protein is CASSVVPGANTGELFF. DNA of the CDR3: TGTGCCAGCAGCGTAGTACCCGGGGCGAACACCGGGGAGCTGTTTTTT. The rearrangement uses TRBV9 and TRBJ2-2; D may be TRBD2 (5 bases). Between the trimmed V and J ends, which lost 0 bases and 0 bases, there was a span of 9 bases. CDR3 length: 16 amino acids. Germline V lookup: CDR1 SGDLS, CDR2 YYNGEE.